These T cell receptor beta chains were read from a single sample in a study of T cell responses to AZD1222 COVID-19 vaccine. Here immunoSEQ multiplex PCR was the method, and the copy in TCRdb shows in-frame clones only, minus some. The data contain tens of thousands of clones, 80% to 85% of them singletons. Specimen: peripheral blood, collected on day 0 of AZD1222 vaccination. All receptors come from an adult in good health. CDR3s include the opening cysteine and the closing phenylalanine or tryptophan. Fields, in order: D gene, clone size, J gene, V gene, CDR3 DNA, CDR3 protein. D genes are given only for firm matches. A clone size is listed for some rows: how often the clone was seen (once, few, many), or a class if it is expanded.

TRBD2	.	TRBJ2-1	TRBV5-6	TGTGCCAGCAGCTTGGCCGGGACTAGCGGGGTAAGTGAGCAGTTCTTC	CASSLAGTSGVSEQFF
TRBD1	few	TRBJ1-6	TRBV2	TGTGCCAGCAGTGAATCGGACAGGAATTCACCCCTCCACTTT	CASSESDRNSPLHF
TRBD1	.	TRBJ1-2	TRBV6-6	TGTGCCAGCAGTCCACCGACAGGGGCCGGCTACACCTTC	CASSPPTGAGYTF
.	.	TRBJ1-5	TRBV28	TGTGCCAGCAGTTCCCTGACAGGAGGTGGCAATCAGCCCCAGCATTTT	CASSSLTGGGNQPQHF
.	.	TRBJ2-7	TRBV5-1	TGCGCCAGCAGGGACGGGGAGTGGTCCTACGAGCAGTACTTC	CASRDGEWSYEQYF
TRBD2	.	TRBJ2-3	TRBV28	TGTGCCAGCAGTGTCGGACTAGCGGGAGTCGGAGATACGCAGTATTTT	CASSVGLAGVGDTQYF
TRBD1	.	TRBJ2-6	TRBV13	TGTGCCAGCAGCCCCGGGACAGGGTCTGCTGGGGCCAACGTCCTGACTTTC	CASSPGTGSAGANVLTF
.	.	TRBJ2-7	TRBV27	TGTGCCACCAGGGCAGGGGCATTGCGAGAGCAGTACTTC	CATRAGALREQYF
TRBD1	.	TRBJ2-3	TRBV5-6	TGTGCCAGCAGCCGGACAGGGGGCTTAACAGATACGCAGTATTTT	CASSRTGGLTDTQYF
TRBD1	few	TRBJ1-2	TRBV4-3	TGCGCCAGCAGCCAGGAGACAGGGGCTTCGGCAGGCGGCTACACCTTC	CASSQETGASAGGYTF
.	.	TRBJ1-2	TRBV7-2	TGTGCCAGCAGCTTAGAGCCCTACTATGGCTACACCTTC	CASSLEPYYGYTF
.	.	TRBJ1-1	TRBV29-1	TGCAGCGTTGTGGGATTCCGGGGCGCGGGGACTGAAGCTTTCTTT	CSVVGFRGAGTEAFF
TRBD1	.	TRBJ1-2	TRBV20-1	TGCAGTGCAAACAGGGGCGGTGGCTACACCTTC	CSANRGGGYTF
.	.	TRBJ1-1	TRBV19	TGTGCCAGTAGTACCGAAGGACACACTGAAGCTTTCTTT	CASSTEGHTEAFF
.	.	TRBJ2-2	TRBV11-2	TGTGCCAGCAGCCTACTGGCCGGGGAGCTGTTTTTT	CASSLLAGELFF
TRBD2	.	TRBJ2-1	TRBV3-1/TRBV3-2	TGTGCCAGCAGCCAAGTAGGGGGACTAGGTGTCTACAATGAGCAGTTCTTC	CASSQVGGLGVYNEQFF
.	.	TRBJ1-2	TRBV29-1	TGCAGCGTAAGGTGGTGGGAGGACTATGGCTACACCTTC	CSVRWWEDYGYTF
.	.	TRBJ2-1	TRBV6-6	TGTGCCAGCCACGGGGTCCCGGCGCTCAGCAATGAGCAGTTCTTC	CASHGVPALSNEQFF
.	.	TRBJ1-3	TRBV7-9	TGTGCCAGCAGCTTAGCGAGGACCACCTCTGGAAACACCATATATTTT	CASSLARTTSGNTIYF
.	.	TRBJ2-2	TRBV5-1	TGCGCCAGCAGCTTGGAGCCGGGGGCTCGAGCCGGGGAGCTGTTTTTT	CASSLEPGARAGELFF
TRBD1	.	TRBJ1-6	TRBV15	TGTGCCACCAGCAGAGTAATGGGACAGGTTAAGAATTCACCCCTCCACTTT	CATSRVMGQVKNSPLHF
TRBD1	.	TRBJ1-1	TRBV29-1	TGCAGCGTTGGCGGGGACAGGAGGAACACTGAAGCTTTCTTT	CSVGGDRRNTEAFF
.	.	TRBJ1-1	TRBV13	TGTGCCAGCAGCCTTTCGACAGGAAAGAACACTGAAGCTTTCTTT	CASSLSTGKNTEAFF
TRBD1	.	TRBJ2-1	TRBV9	TGTGCCAGCAGCGTAGCCGGACAGGGGGTAGGAAATGAGCAGTTCTTC	CASSVAGQGVGNEQFF
.	.	TRBJ2-4	TRBV25-1	TGTGCCAGCAGTCAGGGTAACATTCAGTACTTC	CASSQGNIQYF
.	few	TRBJ2-3	TRBV20-1	TGCAGTGCTGGGCGCACAGATACGCAGTATTTT	CSAGRTDTQYF
TRBD2	.	TRBJ2-1	TRBV7-8	TGTGCCAGCAGCTCAGTCCCGGGACTAGCGGGGGCCGTTAATGAGCAGTTCTTC	CASSSVPGLAGAVNEQFF
.	once	TRBJ2-7	TRBV10-2	TGCGCCAGCAGTGAGGACTACGAGCAGTACTTC	CASSEDYEQYF
TRBD1	once	TRBJ2-5	TRBV9	TGTGCCAGCAGCGTAGGGACAGGGGTTGGTGAGACCCAGTACTTC	CASSVGTGVGETQYF
TRBD2	few	TRBJ2-4	TRBV7-2	TGTGCCAGCAGCTTAGCCACTAGCGGATCCCTAGCCAAAAACATTCAGTACTTC	CASSLATSGSLAKNIQYF
.	once	TRBJ2-3	TRBV7-2	TGTGCCAGCAGCTTCCCAACCTGGGGGACTAGCACAGATACGCAGTATTTT	CASSFPTWGTSTDTQYF
.	.	TRBJ1-5	TRBV5-1	TGCGCCAGCAGCTTGATCTGTCCCCGGCCCCAGCATTTT	CASSLICPRPQHF
TRBD1	.	TRBJ2-7	TRBV4-1	TGCGCCAGCAGCCAGACACAGGGGGCCGGCGACGAGCAGTACTTC	CASSQTQGAGDEQYF
TRBD1	.	TRBJ2-7	TRBV6-5	TGTGCCAGCAGTTACGGGGCAGGGGGCTCCTACGAGCAGTACTTC	CASSYGAGGSYEQYF
TRBD1	.	TRBJ1-2	TRBV7-2	TGTGCCAGCAGCCACAGGGGAAACTATGGCTACACCTTC	CASSHRGNYGYTF
TRBD1	few	TRBJ1-4	TRBV5-8	TGTGCCAGCAGCTTGGGGACAGGGACTAATGAAAAACTGTTTTTT	CASSLGTGTNEKLFF
.	.	TRBJ2-7	TRBV11-2	TGTGCCAGCAGCCTTGGGTCGAACGAGCAGTACTTC	CASSLGSNEQYF
.	.	TRBJ2-1	TRBV14	TGTGCCAGCAGCCGCCTTGGCTCCTACAATGAGCAGTTCTTC	CASSRLGSYNEQFF
TRBD1	.	TRBJ1-1	TRBV6-5	TGTGCCAGCATGACACAGGGGGCGCCCACTGAAGCTTTCTTT	CASMTQGAPTEAFF
TRBD2	.	TRBJ2-7	TRBV5-4	TGTGCCAGCAGCTCGGGACTAGCGGGTCGGACTCAGTACTTC	CASSSGLAGRTQYF
TRBD2	.	TRBJ2-1	TRBV10-3	TGTGCCATCAAGGACGGCGGGGGGCCGGGGTATGAGCAGTTCTTC	CAIKDGGGPGYEQFF
.	.	TRBJ2-1	TRBV7-8	TGTGCCAGCAGCTTAATGGCGGGGGCAAACAATGAGCAGTTCTTC	CASSLMAGANNEQFF
TRBD1	.	TRBJ2-7	TRBV5-1	TGCGCCAGCAGCCAGGTGGGACAGGGGTCCTACGAGCAGTACTTC	CASSQVGQGSYEQYF
.	.	TRBJ2-1	TRBV30	TGTGCCTGGAGTATTGGGGGGCCTGAGGAAAGTGAGCAGTTCTTC	CAWSIGGPEESEQFF
TRBD1	.	TRBJ2-7	TRBV23-1	TGCGCCAGCAGTCACACAGGGGAGAGCTCCTACGAGCAGTACTTC	CASSHTGESSYEQYF
TRBD1	once	TRBJ2-7	TRBV11-2	TGTGCCAGCAGCTTAGGGACAGGGGGCTACGAGCAGTACTTC	CASSLGTGGYEQYF
.	.	TRBJ2-1	TRBV6-5	TGTGCCAGCAGAGCCGACTACACTCTAAACAATGAGCAGTTCTTC	CASRADYTLNNEQFF
TRBD1	once	TRBJ2-7	TRBV19	TGTGCCAGTAGTGTGCCGGGACAGGGGGTCGACGAGCAGTACTTC	CASSVPGQGVDEQYF
TRBD1	.	TRBJ2-7	TRBV6-2/TRBV6-3	TGTGCCAGCAGTTACGCCACAGGGGGCGAGCAGTACTTC	CASSYATGGEQYF
TRBD1	.	TRBJ2-5	TRBV29-1	TGCAGCGTGGCTAGACAGGGGGAGACCCAGTACTTC	CSVARQGETQYF
.	.	TRBJ2-5	TRBV25-1	TGTGCCAGCAGTGAATACGGGGCAGATGAAGAGACCCAGTACTTC	CASSEYGADEETQYF
.	.	TRBJ1-2	TRBV6-5	TGTGCCAGCAGCGAGACAGCCTATGGCTACACCTTC	CASSETAYGYTF
TRBD2	.	TRBJ2-3	TRBV7-3	TGTGCCAGCAGCCGTGAGCCTAGCGGGAGCACAGATACGCAGTATTTT	CASSREPSGSTDTQYF
.	.	TRBJ2-5	TRBV3-1/TRBV3-2	TGTGCCAGCAGCCAGGCACAGGGCATTGGGACCCAGTACTTC	CASSQAQGIGTQYF
TRBD2	.	TRBJ2-2	TRBV19	TGTGCCAGTAGCACTATAGTGGGCAGGGAGGGCACCGGGGAGCTGTTTTTT	CASSTIVGREGTGELFF
.	once	TRBJ1-2	TRBV7-9	TGTGCCAGCAGCTTAAATGTTCGGGGCGATTATAACTATGGCTACACCTTC	CASSLNVRGDYNYGYTF
.	few	TRBJ2-4	TRBV12-3/TRBV12-4	TGTGCCAGCAGTTTGCAGGGAATGGTAGTGTACTTC	CASSLQGMVVYF
TRBD1	.	TRBJ2-7	TRBV16	TGTGCCAGCAGCCAATCTACGCAGGGGGCACCCTACGAGCAGTACTTC	CASSQSTQGAPYEQYF
.	.	TRBJ2-2	TRBV6-4	TGTGCCAGCAGTGAAATGGGGGGCAACACCGGGGAGCTGTTTTTT	CASSEMGGNTGELFF